This TCR beta chain is drawn from a study of blood T cell repertoires in COVID-19. Study-level background: The study drew acute and convalescent COVID-19 samples from the United States, Italy and Spain. Sample material is recorded as cDNA or gDNA derived from T cells, B-cell-depleted T cells, or PBMCs.

How the authors handled the data: Estimation of nucleated cell counts was performed using reference gene primer amplification. The data were produced by immunoSEQ multiplex PCR, yet TCRdb's version contains in-frame clones alone and is incomplete. Clonal size and the V and J genes are those of that table, whereas D and trimming came from the DNA. This table holds around 270,000 clones, around 87% found once. The receptor comes from a woman in her forties or fifties with acute or convalescent COVID-19. Sequenced material: peripheral blood.

The CDR3 here is CASSPSGGTEAFF. The DNA for the CDR3 is TGTGCCAGCAGTCCATCGGGGGGCACTGAAGCTTTCTTT. The V gene is TRBV27, the J gene TRBJ1-1, with D possibly matching TRBD1 (5 bases). This CDR3 is built from 13 residues. From germline, CDR1 is MNHEY and CDR2 SMNVEV (reference sequence). The V and J ends lost 5 bases and 4 bases respectively, with 11 bases between them.